The 10 T cell receptor beta chains in this list originate from one sample, sequenced in a study of T cell changes during pregnancy in multiple sclerosis. Using immunoSEQ multiplex PCR, the repertoire was profiled, and TCRdb retains in-frame clones only, with some absent. The sample records more than 15,000 clones, roughly 81% being singletons. Sequencing used CD8+ T cells from peripheral blood mononuclear cells, obtained in the second trimester of pregnancy. The origin of the receptors is a female donor in good health, enrolled as a control in a pregnancy study.

J is TRBJ1-5 and V is TRBV7-9; TRBD1 is a possible D gene (6 bases). V lost 1 base and J 4 bases, leaving 11 bases between the germline ends. Germline loops: CDR1 SEHNR, CDR2 FQNEAQ (reference sequence). The CDR3 sequence is 15 residues long. The CDR3 protein is CASSLGRDKNQPQHF. The CDR3 nucleotides are TGTGCCAGCAGCTTAGGTCGGGACAAAAATCAGCCCCAGCATTTT.

The rearrangement links TRBV19 to TRBJ1-2; tentative D call: TRBD1 (5 bases). The CDR3 extends over 10 amino acids. Trimming removed 10 bases at V and 5 bases at J, with 8 bases between. Germline loops: CDR1 LNHDA, CDR2 SQIVND (reference sequence). For the CDR3, the DNA is TGTGCCACCCGACAGTATGGCTACACCTTC. Its protein is CATRQYGYTF.

The chain uses TRBV6-1 and TRBJ1-6; D remains ambiguous. The CDR3 consists of 16 residues. Trimming took 3 bases from V and 1 from J, leaving 10 bases between them. In germline, CDR1 is MNHNS, CDR2 SASEGT. CDR3 bases: TGTGCCAGCAGTGAGGGCCGGTGGTCCTATAATTCACCCCTCCACTTT. Translation gives CASSEGRWSYNSPLHF.

The chain carries TRBV27 and TRBJ1-1, with unresolved D. This CDR3 has 15 amino acids. V lost 4 bases, J lost 3 bases, and 15 bases lay in between. The V gene's germline CDR1 is MNHEY and CDR2 SMNVEV (reference sequence). CDR3 coding DNA: TGTGCCAGCAGTTATACGGGCGGGCCCGACACTGAAGCTTTCTTT. Residues: CASSYTGGPDTEAFF.

The J gene is TRBJ2-3, the V gene TRBV5-4, with 12 nucleotides matching TRBD2. This CDR3 spans 17 amino acids. CDR1 is SGHNT, CDR2 YYREEE, per germline (reference sequence). V trimming: 4 bases; J trimming: 7 bases; junction bases outside the gene matches: 13. The CDR3 here is CASSARTSGDRVYTQYF. CDR3 coding DNA: TGTGCCAGCAGCGCCCGGACTAGCGGGGACCGAGTATATACGCAGTATTTT.

The rearrangement uses TRBV9 and TRBJ1-1; a possible D gene is TRBD1 (6 bases). Trimming stripped 3 bases from V and 0 bases from J, with 6 bases between. The V gene's germline CDR1 is SGDLS and CDR2 YYNGEE. The CDR3 is 13 residues long. CDR3 residues: CASSGQVNTEAFF. Written as DNA, the CDR3 is TGTGCCAGCAGCGGACAGGTGAACACTGAAGCTTTCTTT.

The chain recombines TRBV15 with TRBJ2-3; 11 nucleotides match TRBD2. Per germline, CDR1 LNHNV and CDR2 YYDKDF (reference sequence). V dropped 4 bases and J dropped 3; count of bases not matched to a gene: 3. CDR3 size: 15 residues. The CDR3, as DNA: TGTGCCACCAGCATAGCGGGGGGGGTTACAGATACGCAGTATTTT. The encoded protein is CATSIAGGVTDTQYF.

The V and J genes are TRBV6-4 and TRBJ1-2; D might be TRBD1 (6 bases). There are 12 residues in the CDR3. Trimming took off 6 bases at V and 7 bases at J, with 12 bases between the two ends. Germline V lookup: CDR1 MRHNA, CDR2 SNTAGT. CDR3 loop: CASRGPGVGYTF. CDR3 nucleotides: TGTGCCAGCAGGGGGCCAGGGGTTGGCTACACCTTC.

The chain joins TRBV2 to TRBJ1-5; no reliable D call. This CDR3 is built from 13 residues. V was shortened by 2 bases and J by 2 bases, with 4 bases between the two germline ends. CDR1 and CDR2 from the germline V gene are SNHLY and FYNNEI. The CDR3 coding sequence is TGTGCCAGCAGTGAAATCGGCAATCAGCCCCAGCATTTT. It codes for CASSEIGNQPQHF.

V and J are TRBV2 and TRBJ1-1, with TRBD1 as a possible D gene (6 bases). The V gene's germline CDR1 is SNHLY and CDR2 FYNNEI. The CDR3 runs 13 residues. Trimming cost V 8 bases and J 1 base, with 11 bases left between them. This CDR3 reads CASVRQANTEAFF. In DNA, the CDR3 is TGTGCCAGCGTTCGACAGGCGAACACTGAAGCTTTCTTT.